This T cell receptor beta chain was obtained from a study of human T cells and chemical hapten exposure. One entry per CDR3 protein, called by TCRdb with MiXCR from the RACE reads. The sample holds tens of thousands of distinct CDR3 sequences; approximately 11% are singletons and the top ten take around 1%. The germline CDR1 and CDR2 sequences are SGHTA and FQGTGA. This CDR3 comprises 13 residues. V lost 3 bases to trimming and J lost 8 bases; unmatched junction nucleotides: 6. Specified time point: patch test 3, about 24 weeks after DPC sensitization. Treatment in this sample: therapeutic diphenylcyclopropenone sensitization with weekly scalp DPC.

The clonotype comes from a woman in her thirties with alopecia areata. Some clones in this sample may be carry-over from other donors' samples. The chain carries TRBV7-3 and TRBJ1-2; 7 bases line up with TRBD1. The sequences come from whole blood, collected in connection with sensitization to the hapten diphenylcyclopropenone (DPC). As DNA, the CDR3 is TGTGCCAGCAGCTTTCGACAGGGAGACGGCTACACCTTC. Its translation: CASSFRQGDGYTF.